A selection of T cell receptor beta chains follows, all from one sample in a study of T cell responses to AZD1222 COVID-19 vaccine. Profiling relied on immunoSEQ multiplex PCR, and the TCRdb table lists in-frame clones only, not all of them. There are around 99,000 clones in the sample; about 90% occur only once, and 5% to 5.5% lies in the top ten. Sequenced here: peripheral blood, sampled on day 0 of AZD1222 vaccination. Receptors originate from an adult in good health. The CDR3 runs from the conserved cysteine through the conserved F or W. The order of the fields is V gene, clone size, D gene, J gene, CDR3 protein, CDR3 DNA. The D gene is left open where the match is weak. Size is omitted from some rows. Given values are once, few, many or a class for expanded clones.

v_call: TRBV9
clone_size: -
d_call: TRBD2
j_call: TRBJ2-3
cdr3_aa: CASSDPPSGGSTDTQYF
cdr3_nt: TGTGCCAGCAGCGACCCTCCTAGCGGGGGGTCCACAGATACGCAGTATTTT

v_call: TRBV7-2
clone_size: -
d_call: TRBD1
j_call: TRBJ1-4
cdr3_aa: CASSPRQGVNEKLFF
cdr3_nt: TGTGCCAGCAGCCCCCGACAGGGTGTTAATGAAAAACTGTTTTTT

v_call: TRBV5-1
clone_size: -
d_call: TRBD2
j_call: TRBJ2-5
cdr3_aa: CASSASAGIQETQYF
cdr3_nt: TGCGCCAGCAGCGCATCAGCGGGGATACAAGAGACCCAGTACTTC

v_call: TRBV7-2
clone_size: -
d_call: -
j_call: TRBJ1-2
cdr3_aa: CASSFSPGGYTF
cdr3_nt: TGTGCCAGCAGCTTCTCCCCGGGAGGCTACACCTTC

v_call: TRBV3-1/TRBV3-2
clone_size: -
d_call: TRBD1
j_call: TRBJ1-2
cdr3_aa: CASSPWDRSGYTF
cdr3_nt: TGTGCCAGCAGCCCTTGGGACAGGTCTGGCTACACCTTC

v_call: TRBV2
clone_size: -
d_call: -
j_call: TRBJ1-5
cdr3_aa: CASSETEINQPQHF
cdr3_nt: TGTGCCAGCAGTGAAACGGAGATCAATCAGCCCCAGCATTTT

v_call: TRBV18
clone_size: -
d_call: -
j_call: TRBJ2-1
cdr3_aa: CASSGTPEGSGEQFF
cdr3_nt: TGTGCCAGCTCGGGGACCCCTGAGGGATCTGGTGAGCAGTTCTTC

v_call: TRBV11-2
clone_size: -
d_call: -
j_call: TRBJ2-7
cdr3_aa: CASSLGYDYEQYF
cdr3_nt: TGTGCCAGCAGCTTAGGCTATGACTACGAGCAGTACTTC

v_call: TRBV6-5
clone_size: once
d_call: -
j_call: TRBJ2-7
cdr3_aa: CASSYSPGENYEQYF
cdr3_nt: TGTGCCAGCAGTTACTCTCCAGGGGAAAACTACGAGCAGTACTTC

v_call: TRBV10-3
clone_size: few
d_call: -
j_call: TRBJ2-7
cdr3_aa: CAISPSVDPYEQYF
cdr3_nt: TGTGCCATCAGTCCTAGCGTAGACCCCTACGAGCAGTACTTC

v_call: TRBV4-2
clone_size: -
d_call: -
j_call: TRBJ2-2
cdr3_aa: CASSQSVGGTGELFF
cdr3_nt: TGTGCCAGCAGCCAGTCTGTCGGGGGCACCGGGGAGCTGTTTTTT

v_call: TRBV6-5
clone_size: -
d_call: TRBD2
j_call: TRBJ2-3
cdr3_aa: CASHERGGDTQYF
cdr3_nt: TGTGCCAGCCACGAGCGGGGTGGGGATACGCAGTATTTT

v_call: TRBV5-1
clone_size: -
d_call: TRBD1
j_call: TRBJ1-4
cdr3_aa: CASSSTGAAPNEKLFF
cdr3_nt: TGCGCCAGCAGCTCTACAGGGGCCGCACCTAATGAAAAACTGTTTTTT

v_call: TRBV7-9
clone_size: once
d_call: TRBD2
j_call: TRBJ2-1
cdr3_aa: CASSATGTTNNEQFF
cdr3_nt: TGTGCCAGCAGCGCAACCGGGACTACGAACAATGAGCAGTTCTTC

v_call: TRBV28
clone_size: -
d_call: -
j_call: TRBJ1-4
cdr3_aa: CASSWGPDEMRIF
cdr3_nt: TGTGCCAGCAGTTGGGGCCCAGATGAAATGAGAATTTTT

v_call: TRBV7-9
clone_size: -
d_call: -
j_call: TRBJ1-6
cdr3_aa: CASSTNQENSPLHF
cdr3_nt: TGTGCCAGCAGCACTAACCAGGAGAATTCACCCCTCCACTTT

v_call: TRBV6-5
clone_size: -
d_call: -
j_call: TRBJ1-2
cdr3_aa: CASSYRGGYTF
cdr3_nt: TGTGCCAGCAGTTACAGGGGTGGCTACACCTTC

v_call: TRBV30
clone_size: -
d_call: TRBD1
j_call: TRBJ1-4
cdr3_aa: CAWSFWGQTSGNEKLFF
cdr3_nt: TGTGCCTGGAGTTTTTGGGGACAGACTTCGGGTAATGAAAAACTGTTTTTT

v_call: TRBV6-6
clone_size: once
d_call: TRBD1
j_call: TRBJ2-7
cdr3_aa: CASRRGTGPYEQYF
cdr3_nt: TGTGCCAGCAGACGCGGGACAGGGCCCTACGAGCAGTACTTC

v_call: TRBV12-3/TRBV12-4
clone_size: -
d_call: -
j_call: TRBJ1-6
cdr3_aa: CANDVGEVSPLHF
cdr3_nt: TGTGCCAACGACGTCGGGGAGGTTTCACCCCTCCACTTT

v_call: TRBV7-8
clone_size: few
d_call: -
j_call: TRBJ1-1
cdr3_aa: CASSPTRSSTEAFF
cdr3_nt: TGTGCCAGCAGCCCCACTCGCTCGAGCACTGAAGCTTTCTTT

v_call: TRBV10-3
clone_size: -
d_call: -
j_call: TRBJ1-1
cdr3_aa: CAISGAGSSMNTEAFF
cdr3_nt: TGTGCCATCAGTGGTGCAGGGTCATCCATGAACACTGAAGCTTTCTTT

v_call: TRBV3-1/TRBV3-2
clone_size: once
d_call: TRBD2
j_call: TRBJ2-7
cdr3_aa: CASGLAGFHEQYF
cdr3_nt: TGTGCCAGCGGACTAGCGGGGTTCCACGAGCAGTACTTC

v_call: TRBV20-1
clone_size: -
d_call: TRBD1
j_call: TRBJ1-2
cdr3_aa: CSADRADGYTF
cdr3_nt: TGCAGTGCGGACAGGGCTGATGGCTACACCTTC

v_call: TRBV9
clone_size: -
d_call: TRBD1
j_call: TRBJ2-5
cdr3_aa: CASSALGQGIRETQYF
cdr3_nt: TGTGCCAGCAGCGCTCTAGGACAGGGTATCCGGGAGACCCAGTACTTC

v_call: TRBV18
clone_size: -
d_call: -
j_call: TRBJ1-2
cdr3_aa: CASSPLQELNYGYTF
cdr3_nt: TGTGCCAGCTCACCACTCCAGGAGCTCAACTATGGCTACACCTTC

v_call: TRBV25-1
clone_size: -
d_call: TRBD1
j_call: TRBJ1-2
cdr3_aa: CASSGTRDRGYGYTF
cdr3_nt: TGTGCCAGCAGTGGCACTCGGGACAGGGGATATGGCTACACCTTC

v_call: TRBV29-1
clone_size: -
d_call: TRBD1
j_call: TRBJ1-3
cdr3_aa: CSVESRDRESGNTIYF
cdr3_nt: TGCAGCGTTGAATCCCGGGACAGGGAATCTGGAAACACCATATATTTT

v_call: TRBV3-1/TRBV3-2
clone_size: -
d_call: -
j_call: TRBJ2-1
cdr3_aa: CASSQVASSYNEQFF
cdr3_nt: TGTGCCAGCAGCCAAGTCGCGAGCTCCTACAATGAGCAGTTCTTC

v_call: TRBV2
clone_size: few
d_call: -
j_call: TRBJ1-2
cdr3_aa: CASKLSRVYGYTF
cdr3_nt: TGTGCCAGCAAGCTCTCGCGCGTGTATGGCTACACCTTC

v_call: TRBV10-1
clone_size: -
d_call: TRBD1
j_call: TRBJ2-7
cdr3_aa: CARAFGTGCEQYF
cdr3_nt: TGCGCCAGGGCCTTTGGGACAGGGTGCGAGCAGTACTTC

v_call: TRBV3-1/TRBV3-2
clone_size: once
d_call: -
j_call: TRBJ1-4
cdr3_aa: CASSQDNRLTEKLFF
cdr3_nt: TGTGCCAGCAGCCAAGATAACAGGCTGACTGAAAAACTGTTTTTT

v_call: TRBV28
clone_size: -
d_call: -
j_call: TRBJ1-2
cdr3_aa: CASSLTVTRYGYTF
cdr3_nt: TGTGCCAGCAGTTTGACAGTTACTCGCTATGGCTACACCTTC

v_call: TRBV24-1
clone_size: once
d_call: -
j_call: TRBJ2-7
cdr3_aa: CATSDTNSGEQYF
cdr3_nt: TGTGCCACCAGTGACACCAACAGTGGCGAGCAGTACTTC

v_call: TRBV20-1
clone_size: once
d_call: -
j_call: TRBJ2-1
cdr3_aa: CSARIYNEQFF
cdr3_nt: TGCAGTGCTCGGATCTACAATGAGCAGTTCTTC

v_call: TRBV30
clone_size: -
d_call: TRBD1
j_call: TRBJ1-1
cdr3_aa: CAWSALTGMNTEAFF
cdr3_nt: TGTGCCTGGAGTGCGTTGACAGGGATGAACACTGAAGCTTTCTTT

v_call: TRBV5-6
clone_size: -
d_call: TRBD1
j_call: TRBJ2-7
cdr3_aa: CASSLSPGTGVHEQYF
cdr3_nt: TGTGCCAGCAGCTTGTCCCCCGGGACAGGGGTCCACGAGCAGTACTTC

v_call: TRBV7-2
clone_size: -
d_call: TRBD1
j_call: TRBJ1-6
cdr3_aa: CASSLQGAYNSPLHF
cdr3_nt: TGTGCCAGCAGCCTCCAGGGGGCGTATAATTCACCCCTCCACTTT

v_call: TRBV28
clone_size: -
d_call: -
j_call: TRBJ1-5
cdr3_aa: CAARVQGGQPQHF
cdr3_nt: TGTGCCGCCCGGGTGCAGGGAGGTCAGCCCCAGCATTTT

v_call: TRBV9
clone_size: -
d_call: TRBD2
j_call: TRBJ2-7
cdr3_aa: CASSVTSGGVYEQYF
cdr3_nt: TGTGCCAGCAGCGTTACTAGCGGGGGGGTTTACGAGCAGTACTTC

v_call: TRBV28
clone_size: -
d_call: -
j_call: TRBJ2-7
cdr3_aa: CASSFSGNTYEQYF
cdr3_nt: TGTGCCAGCAGTTTTTCCGGGAATACCTACGAGCAGTACTTC

v_call: TRBV7-2
clone_size: few
d_call: -
j_call: TRBJ2-7
cdr3_aa: CASSRPTYEQYF
cdr3_nt: TGTGCCAGCAGCCGTCCGACTTACGAGCAGTACTTC

v_call: TRBV4-3
clone_size: -
d_call: TRBD1
j_call: TRBJ1-2
cdr3_aa: CASSQGLTGYGYTF
cdr3_nt: TGCGCCAGCAGCCAAGGGTTGACAGGGTATGGCTACACCTTC

v_call: TRBV28
clone_size: -
d_call: TRBD1
j_call: TRBJ1-1
cdr3_aa: CASSLPTGENTEAFF
cdr3_nt: TGTGCCAGCAGTCTCCCTACAGGGGAAAACACTGAAGCTTTCTTT

v_call: TRBV4-2
clone_size: -
d_call: -
j_call: TRBJ2-2
cdr3_aa: CASSHRQDTGELFF
cdr3_nt: TGTGCCAGCAGCCACAGACAGGACACCGGGGAGCTGTTTTTT